The 25 T cell receptor beta chains presented below share a single source sample, sequenced in a study of OX40 agonist ivuxolimab in advanced cancers. The table came from immunoSEQ multiplex PCR; TCRdb's copy has only in-frame clones and leaves some out. The data show 25,000 to 35,000 clones, around four fifths seen once. Here the sequenced sample was CD4+ or CD8+ T cells sorted from blood, taken in a trial of the OX40 agonist ivuxolimab. These receptor sequences come from an adult with an advanced solid tumor such as melanoma, head and neck, liver or kidney cancer.

The chain carries TRBV7-2 and TRBJ2-2, with 7 bases fitting TRBD1. The CDR3 loop spans 15 amino acids. After removal of 0 bases from V and 6 bases from J, the junction contained 4 bases not matched to a gene. Germline V lookup: CDR1 SGHTA, CDR2 FQGNSA. CDR3 coding DNA: TGTGCCAGCAGCTTAGCCGACAGGGACGCCGGGGAGCTGTTTTTT. The encoded protein is CASSLADRDAGELFF.

The chain joins TRBV5-6 to TRBJ1-1, with a possible D match to TRBD1 (5 bases). V shed 0 bases and J shed 1 base, with 10 bases lying between them. CDR1 SGHDT and CDR2 YYEEEE come from the germline V gene. The CDR3 is 15 residues long. As DNA, the CDR3 is TGTGCCAGCAGCTTGGGGGACCGAACGAACACTGAAGCTTTCTTT. Residues: CASSLGDRTNTEAFF.

This chain connects TRBV4-1 to TRBJ2-3; the match to TRBD1 covers 11 bases. CDR3 size: 15 residues. Germline values: CDR1 MGHRA, CDR2 YSYEKL. V shed 4 bases and J 1 base; nucleotides not matched to a gene: 1. CDR3 nucleotides: TGCGCCAGCAGCCGGACAGGGGGCCGCACAGATACGCAGTATTTT. Its protein product is CASSRTGGRTDTQYF.

This clone was detected only a few times. This chain uses TRBV19 with TRBJ2-3; D perhaps matches TRBD2 (5 bases). CDR3 length: 12 amino acids. Germline V gives CDR1 LNHDA, CDR2 SQIVND (reference sequence). The V and J ends lost 6 bases and 7 bases respectively, with 11 bases between them. CDR3 coding DNA: TGTGCCAGTAGGGGAGATGCGAATACGCAGTATTTT. Its protein product is CASRGDANTQYF.

This clone counts as medium-sized. V is TRBV7-6 and J is TRBJ2-2; D tentatively fits TRBD1 or TRBD2 (6 bases each). V shed 7 bases and J shed 5 bases, with 26 bases lying between them. The CDR3 totals 18 residues. Germline V gene data show CDR1 as SGHVS and CDR2 as FNYEAQ. The CDR3: CASNQLRQREGGTGELFF. The DNA of the CDR3 is TGTGCCAGCAACCAGCTCAGACAGCGAGAGGGGGGAACCGGGGAGCTGTTTTTT. Using reference TRBV7-6 and TRBJ2-2 for the parts outside the CDR3, the full variable domain is GAGVSQSPRYKVTKRGQDVALRCDPISGHVSLYWYRQALGQGPEFLTYFNYEAQQDKSGLPNDRFSAERPEGSISTLTIQRTEQRDSAMYRCASNQLRQREGGTGELFFGEGSRLTVL.

V and J are TRBV27 and TRBJ2-7; 8 positions agree with TRBD2. The CDR3 covers 13 residues. Germline V gives CDR1 MNHEY, CDR2 SMNVEV (reference sequence). The J segment lost 2 bases and the V segment lost 6 bases, leaving 3 bases of the junction unmatched. In nucleotides, the CDR3 is TGTGCCAGCAGCGGGCGGGGGGCCTACGAGCAGTACTTC. It is translated as CASSGRGAYEQYF.

This sequence joins TRBV6-5 and TRBJ1-3, with D hard to call. There are 14 residues in the CDR3. Between the trimmed V and J ends, which lost 2 bases and 2 bases, there was a span of 7 bases. The germline gives CDR1 MNHEY, CDR2 SVGAGI. In DNA, the CDR3 is TGTGCCAGCAGTTACGCGAACACTGGAAACACCATATATTTT. As protein: CASSYANTGNTIYF.

The chain employs TRBV4-1 and TRBJ1-5; no clear D. In germline, CDR1 is MGHRA, CDR2 YSYEKL. This CDR3 contains 14 residues. Trimming removed 1 base from V and 0 bases from J, with 4 bases in between. This CDR3 reads CASSQAGSNQPQHF. CDR3 sequence (DNA): TGCGCCAGCAGCCAAGCAGGTAGCAATCAGCCCCAGCATTTT.

In DNA form, the CDR3 reads TGTGCCAGCGCCGAGCAGGGGAGGTACTATGGCTACACCTTC. Its translation is CASAEQGRYYGYTF. The rearrangement joins TRBV28 to TRBJ1-2; possible D gene TRBD1, 6 bases. Germline-derived CDR1 and CDR2 are MDHEN and SYDVKM. V lost 8 bases and J 3 bases, leaving 16 bases between the germline ends. CDR3 length: 14 residues.

This rearrangement joins TRBV6-6 to TRBJ1-1; 7 bases are shared with TRBD1. CDR3 length equals 14 residues. Germline V gene sequence: CDR1 MNHNY, CDR2 SVGAGI (reference sequence). The V and J ends lost 5 bases and 8 bases, in that order; junction bases with no gene match: 11. The CDR3 DNA reads as TGTGCCAGCAGTAACAACTACAGGGGAGAGGAAGCTTTCTTT. Its translation is CASSNNYRGEEAFF.

This clone was counted a single time. The V gene is TRBV4-1, the J gene TRBJ1-2, with a possible D match to TRBD1 (6 bases). Germline lookup yields CDR1 MGHRA and CDR2 YSYEKL. The CDR3 is 14 amino acids. V gave up 3 bases and J gave up 6 bases, with 14 bases separating them. In DNA form, the CDR3 reads TGCGCCAGCAGCCATCCCCACAGGGATGATGGCTACACCTTC. It is translated as CASSHPHRDDGYTF.

The rearrangement uses TRBV10-3 and TRBJ1-1; no clear D. Germline V gene lookup returns CDR1 ENHRY and CDR2 SYGVKD. Trimming stripped 10 bases from V and 0 bases from J, with 15 bases between. The CDR3 contains 14 residues. CDR3 sequence reads: CATQRAGMNTEAFF. The CDR3, as DNA: TGTGCCACCCAAAGGGCGGGAATGAACACTGAAGCTTTCTTT.

V is TRBV29-1 and J is TRBJ2-3; D gene ambiguous. The germline CDR1 and CDR2 sequences are SQVTM and ANQGSEA. The CDR3 is 12 amino acids. Trimming removed 2 bases at V and 2 bases at J, with 5 bases between. CDR3 in DNA: TGCAGCGTTGAACAGAACACAGATACGCAGTATTTT. Encoded protein: CSVEQNTDTQYF.

V usage is TRBV30 and J usage is TRBJ1-3, with D perhaps matching TRBD1 (5 bases). CDR1 GTSNPN and CDR2 SVGIG come from the germline V gene (reference sequence). Trimming removed 1 base from V and 4 bases from J, with 8 bases in between. This CDR3 region has 13 residues. The CDR3 sequence: CAWSGAGGNTIYF. The CDR3 DNA is TGTGCCTGGAGTGGGGCAGGGGGAAACACCATATATTTT.

The rearrangement joins TRBV7-2 to TRBJ2-7, with 9 bases identical to TRBD1. V lost 1 base to trimming and J lost 3 bases; unmatched junction nucleotides: 7. Germline assignment: CDR1 SGHTA and CDR2 FQGNSA. The CDR3 contains 16 residues. CDR3 residues: CASSLGGQGSRYEQYF. As DNA, the CDR3 is TGTGCCAGCAGCTTAGGGGGACAGGGCAGTCGCTACGAGCAGTACTTC.

V usage is TRBV10-3 and J usage is TRBJ2-7; either TRBD1 or TRBD2 may supply D (5 bases each). The V end lost 7 bases, the J end lost 6 bases, and 13 bases lay between the germline ends. The CDR3 length is 12 residues. The germline V gene encodes CDR1 ENHRY and CDR2 SYGVKD. CDR3 in amino acids: CAIISRAGEQYF. The CDR3 bases are TGTGCCATCATATCCAGGGCGGGCGAGCAGTACTTC.

This chain links TRBV5-4 with TRBJ1-1; weak D call: TRBD1 (6 bases). The V and J ends lost 0 bases and 4 bases respectively, with 13 bases between them. The CDR3 contains 15 residues. The germline CDR1 and CDR2 sequences are SGHNT and YYREEE (reference sequence). CDR3 DNA sequence: TGTGCCAGCAGCTTGGCCTACACAGGGCCCACTGAAGCTTTCTTT. Amino acids: CASSLAYTGPTEAFF.

The rearrangement links TRBV2 to TRBJ2-6; 9 nucleotides align to TRBD1. This CDR3 has 17 amino acids. Germline V gives CDR1 SNHLY, CDR2 FYNNEI. With V trimmed by 5 bases and J by 0 bases, 5 bases remained unmatched. CDR3 nucleotides: TGTGCCAGCAGTCCCGGGACAGGGAACTCTGGGGCCAACGTCCTGACTTTC. Residues: CASSPGTGNSGANVLTF.

This clone was counted a single time. The chain combines TRBV5-6 with TRBJ2-3; 8 positions agree with TRBD2. Per the germline V gene, CDR1 is SGHDT and CDR2 is YYEEEE. V was clipped by 1 base and J by 1 base; unmatched bases: 2. This CDR3 comprises 15 residues. CDR3 nucleotides: TGTGCCAGCAGCTTGCGGGGGGGCGGCACAGATACGCAGTATTTT. Encoded protein: CASSLRGGGTDTQYF.

The chain uses TRBV4-2 and TRBJ1-2; D not certain. Trimming took 0 bases from V and 4 from J, leaving 18 bases between them. CDR1 is LGHNA, CDR2 YNFKEQ, per germline. There are 17 residues in the CDR3. Here the CDR3 DNA reads TGTGCCAGCAGCCAAGATCTTGGGATTTTAGCCGGCTATGGCTACACCTTC. Translated: CASSQDLGILAGYGYTF.

This clone was seen only a few times. V gene TRBV2 combines with J gene TRBJ2-6, with D perhaps TRBD1 (5 bases). The germline gives CDR1 SNHLY, CDR2 FYNNEI. The CDR3 spans 15 residues. V lost 4 bases, J lost 3 bases, and 10 bases lay in between. The CDR3 spells CASSGQGFGANVLTF. CDR3 sequence (DNA): TGTGCCAGCAGTGGGCAGGGTTTTGGGGCCAACGTCCTGACTTTC.

The J gene is TRBJ1-1, the V gene TRBV5-1; TRBD1 agrees at 7 bases. Trimming took 4 bases from V and 2 from J; bases not matched to a gene: 8. CDR1 is SGHRS and CDR2 is YFSETQ in the germline V gene. The CDR3 covers 15 residues. CDR3: CASSLGQATNTEAFF. Here the CDR3 DNA reads TGCGCCAGCAGCCTAGGACAGGCCACTAACACTGAAGCTTTCTTT.

As to this clone: Other DNA sequences within the sample encode an identical CDR3. The rearrangement joins TRBV18 to TRBJ2-3; D remains ambiguous. Germline V gene sequence: CDR1 KGHSH, CDR2 LQKENI. V was clipped by 3 bases and J by 0 bases, with 10 bases between them. The CDR3 is 15 residues long. In DNA, the CDR3 is TGTGCCAGCTCACCCCCCAGCCGGAGCACAGATACGCAGTATTTT. This gives the protein CASSPPSRSTDTQYF.

The gene calls are TRBV11-2 and TRBJ2-3; 8 bases are a match to TRBD2. The germline V gene encodes CDR1 SGHAT and CDR2 FQNNGV. V dropped 1 base and J dropped 2; count of bases not matched to a gene: 8. The CDR3 sequence is 17 residues long. For the CDR3, the DNA is TGTGCCAGCAGCTTAGTTCGGCGGGGGGCCGTCACAGATACGCAGTATTTT. Its protein is CASSLVRRGAVTDTQYF.

CDR3 coding DNA: TGTGCCAGCAGGGGGGGGAATACCTACGAGCAGTACTTC. This translates into CASRGGNTYEQYF. The chain links TRBV6-1 to TRBJ2-7; 7 bases map to TRBD2. The CDR3 has 13 amino acids. J gave up 2 bases and V 6 bases, and 4 bases lay outside the gene matches. The germline V gene encodes CDR1 MNHNS and CDR2 SASEGT.